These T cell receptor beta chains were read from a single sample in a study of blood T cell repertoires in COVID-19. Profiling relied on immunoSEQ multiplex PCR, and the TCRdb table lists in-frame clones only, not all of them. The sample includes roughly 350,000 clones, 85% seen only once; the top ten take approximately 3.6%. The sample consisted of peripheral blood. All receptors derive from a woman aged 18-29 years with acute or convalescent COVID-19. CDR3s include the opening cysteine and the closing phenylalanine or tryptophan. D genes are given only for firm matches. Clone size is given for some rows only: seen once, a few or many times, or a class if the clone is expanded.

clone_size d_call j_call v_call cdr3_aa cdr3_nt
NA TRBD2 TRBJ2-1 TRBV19 CASSFLDSGGPYNEQFF TGTGCCAGTAGTTTCCTAGACAGCGGGGGGCCCTACAATGAGCAGTTCTTC
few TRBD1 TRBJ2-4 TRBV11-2 CASSFSRDSQNIQYF TGTGCCAGCAGCTTTTCGAGGGACAGCCAAAACATTCAGTACTTC
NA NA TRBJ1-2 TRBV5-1 CASTEGYGYTF TGCGCCAGCACGGAGGGGTATGGCTACACCTTC
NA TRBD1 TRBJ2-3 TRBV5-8 CASSPRQGPRDLLSTDTQYF TGTGCCAGCAGCCCTCGACAGGGGCCCAGGGATCTACTAAGCACAGATACGCAGTATTTT
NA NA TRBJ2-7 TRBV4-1 CASSQEAGTLSYEQYF TGCGCCAGCAGCCAAGAGGCCGGGACACTATCCTACGAGCAGTACTTC
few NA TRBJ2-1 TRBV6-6 CASSYEELSYNEQFF TGTGCCAGCAGTTACGAAGAGTTGTCCTACAATGAGCAGTTCTTC
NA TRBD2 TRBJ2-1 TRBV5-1 CASRTSGRVNEQFF TGCGCCAGCCGGACTAGCGGGAGAGTCAATGAGCAGTTCTTC
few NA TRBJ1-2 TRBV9 CASSVVALDSDYGYTF TGTGCCAGCAGCGTAGTGGCATTGGACAGTGACTATGGCTACACCTTC
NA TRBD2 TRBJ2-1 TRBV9 CASSVGIAGGNEQFF TGTGCCAGCAGCGTAGGGATAGCGGGAGGCAATGAGCAGTTCTTC
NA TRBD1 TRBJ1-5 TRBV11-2 CASSVGQAPQPQHF TGTGCCAGCAGCGTAGGACAGGCACCCCAGCCCCAGCATTTT
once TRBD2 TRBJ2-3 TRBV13 CASSFPSKAGITDTQYF TGTGCCAGCAGCTTTCCCTCGAAAGCGGGGATCACAGATACGCAGTATTTT